The T cell receptor beta chain under discussion was sequenced for a study of technical replicates of blood from a handful of donors. Assay: immunoSEQ multiplex PCR; the TCRdb copy retains only in-frame clones and omits some. Here the sample spans tens of thousands of clones, 94% being singletons. The CDR3 runs 16 residues. Germline V gives CDR1 MNHNS, CDR2 SASEGT. Trimming pared 4 bases from V and 2 bases from J, leaving 18 bases between. The sequenced sample was T cells isolated from PBMCs. The receptor's source is a human donor in good health. This chain uses TRBV6-1 with TRBJ2-7; D is perhaps TRBD1 (5 bases). Here the CDR3 reads CASSGPWGLMTYEQYF. As DNA, the CDR3 is TGTGCCAGCAGTGGGCCGTGGGGCCTTATGACCTACGAGCAGTACTTC.